Shown below are 11 T cell receptor beta chains from a single sample sequenced in a study of T cell repertoires in cytomegalovirus infection. For these receptors, no antigen is known. TCRdb fed the reads into MiXCR, producing one record per CDR3 protein. Of 700,000 to 950,000 distinct CDR3 sequences listed, approximately 32% are singletons. Sequences were derived from cultured CD8+ T cells from PBMCs, sampled from culture after CMV antigen stimulation. These receptors all come from a human donor in good health (CMV status not recorded). Some clones in this sample may be carry-over from other donors' samples.

This clonotype was counted a few times. The chain joins TRBV29-1 to TRBJ1-2, with D possibly being TRBD1 (5 bases). With 7 bases removed from V and 5 bases from J, the gap between germline ends came to 17 bases. The CDR3 runs to 13 residues. Germline CDR1 is SQVTM and CDR2 is ANQGSEA. The CDR3 DNA sequence: TGCAGCGCCGGGGGAGGAGACCGGTATGGCTACACCTTC. Translated: CSAGGGDRYGYTF.

This clonotype was recorded a few times. The V gene is TRBV12-5, the J gene TRBJ2-1; tentatively, D is TRBD1 or TRBD2 (5 bases each). The CDR3 spans 16 residues. The germline V gene encodes CDR1 LGHNT and CDR2 FRNRAP. Deletions cut 3 bases from V and 4 bases from J, with 16 bases between. Here the CDR3 reads CASGFEGTDGYNEQFF. In DNA, the CDR3 is TGTGCTAGTGGTTTTGAGGGGACGGATGGATACAATGAGCAGTTCTTC. Variable domain in full (rest from reference TRBV12-5 and TRBJ2-1): DARVTQTPRHKVTEMGQEVTMRCQPILGHNTVFWYRQTMMQGLELLAYFRNRAPLDDSGMPKDRFSAEMPDATLATLKIQPSEPRDSAVYFCASGFEGTDGYNEQFFGPGTRLTVL.

This clonotype occurred once. Sequence at one end of the junction differs from germline and may be a read error. The chain employs TRBV5-6 and TRBJ1-1; D is ambiguous. This CDR3 comprises 13 residues. Germline V gene sequence: CDR1 SGHDT, CDR2 YYEEEE. The CDR3 sequence is CANSLTLSTEAFF. The CDR3 DNA is TGTGCCAACAGCTTGACTCTTAGCACTGAAGCTTTCTTT.

The chain combines TRBV18 with TRBJ1-2, with 9 bases aligning to TRBD1. CDR3 length: 14 residues. Trimming removed 4 bases from V and 6 bases from J; junction bases left unmatched: 6. Germline lookup yields CDR1 KGHSH and CDR2 LQKENI. DNA for the CDR3: TGTGCCAGCTCACGGAGACAGGGGGGAGATGGCTACACCTTC. Its protein product is CASSRRQGGDGYTF.

The chain has TRBV29-1 and TRBJ2-5, with D unresolved. The ends were cut back, 4 bases at V and 5 bases at J, with 14 bases in the middle. Germline-derived CDR1 and CDR2 are SQVTM and ANQGSEA. The length of the CDR3 is 13 residues. CDR3: CSVVSQNGETQYF. The CDR3 nucleotides read TGCAGCGTTGTGTCTCAGAACGGGGAGACCCAGTACTTC.

This clonotype was observed a handful of times. The chain carries TRBV5-4 and TRBJ2-1; the D is unclear. Germline CDR1 is SGHNT and CDR2 is YYREEE (reference sequence). Trimming stripped 2 bases from V and 4 bases from J, with 16 bases between. The CDR3 consists of 16 residues. CDR3 protein: CASSFESNPQYNEQFF. For the CDR3, the DNA is TGTGCCAGCAGCTTCGAATCGAACCCGCAATACAATGAGCAGTTCTTC.

This clonotype was observed a single time. In DNA, the CDR3 is TGTGCCAGTATGAAGGGGAAAACCCACGAGCAGTACTTC. Translation: CASMKGKTHEQYF. The V and J genes are TRBV19 and TRBJ2-7; D is possibly TRBD1 (5 bases). Looked up from germline, CDR1 is LNHDA and CDR2 is SQIVND (reference sequence). V was clipped by 7 bases and J by 5 bases, with 15 bases between them. CDR3 length: 13 amino acids.

The V gene is TRBV28, the J gene TRBJ2-7, with TRBD1 identical over 10 bases. CDR1 MDHEN and CDR2 SYDVKM come from the germline V gene. This CDR3 has 14 residues. With V trimmed by 6 bases and J by 5 bases, 7 bases remained unmatched. The CDR3 DNA follows: TGTGCCAGCAGCTCCCGGACAGGGGGGAACGAGCAGTACGTC. Encoded protein: CASSSRTGGNEQYV.

There are many counts of this clonotype. The V call is TRBV7-9, the J call TRBJ1-5; D not certain. Trimming shortened V by 2 bases and J by 0 bases, and 11 bases separated the two germline ends. Germline CDR1 reads SEHNR; CDR2 reads FQNEAQ (reference sequence). This CDR3 has 16 residues. CDR3 nucleotides: TGTGCCAGCAGCTTACGACGGTCTTATAGCAATCAGCCCCAGCATTTT. Translating it yields CASSLRRSYSNQPQHF.

In the case of this clonotype: A read error may account for a junction end that differs from germline. V and J are TRBV27 and TRBJ1-1; D call uncertain. The germline V gene has CDR1 MNHEY and CDR2 SMNVEV (reference sequence). The CDR3 has 15 residues. CDR3 region: CANSTPGLVNTEAFF. In DNA form, the CDR3 reads TGTGCCAACAGTACTCCCGGGTTGGTGAACACTGAAGCTTTCTTT.

This chain links TRBV9 with TRBJ2-1, with TRBD2 identical over 7 bases. The CDR3 is 18 residues long. V dropped 1 base and J dropped 1; count of bases not matched to a gene: 11. Germline CDR1 and CDR2: SGDLS and YYNGEE. The DNA of the CDR3 is TGTGCCAGCAGCGTAAGTGGGACTACCCCCCGGTCCTACAATGAGCAGTTCTTC. Translated: CASSVSGTTPRSYNEQFF.